This TCR beta chain emerged from a study of CD8 T cells in Susac syndrome. The multiple sclerosis controls were treatment-naive patients with relapsing-remitting disease that was stable or active. With random hexamers, 0.5 to 1 ug RNA was reverse transcribed. One entry per CDR3 protein, called by TCRdb with MiXCR from the immunoSEQ multiplex PCR reads. Of about 440,000 distinct CDR3 sequences listed, roughly 85% were seen once; the top ten hold approximately 0.11%. The germline gives CDR1 MNHNY, CDR2 SVGAGI (reference sequence). This CDR3 comprises 14 residues. The V end lost 2 bases, the J end lost 6 bases, and 14 bases lay between the germline ends.

The source is a human donor with multiple sclerosis. Sequencing was done on a sample of CD8+ T cells from PBMCs. V gene TRBV6-6 combines with J gene TRBJ2-7, with D possibly TRBD2 on 5 matching bases. The CDR3 region has the DNA TGTGCCAGCAGTTACATCTCTAGCAAGAGCGAGCAGTACTTC. It yields the protein CASSYISSKSEQYF.